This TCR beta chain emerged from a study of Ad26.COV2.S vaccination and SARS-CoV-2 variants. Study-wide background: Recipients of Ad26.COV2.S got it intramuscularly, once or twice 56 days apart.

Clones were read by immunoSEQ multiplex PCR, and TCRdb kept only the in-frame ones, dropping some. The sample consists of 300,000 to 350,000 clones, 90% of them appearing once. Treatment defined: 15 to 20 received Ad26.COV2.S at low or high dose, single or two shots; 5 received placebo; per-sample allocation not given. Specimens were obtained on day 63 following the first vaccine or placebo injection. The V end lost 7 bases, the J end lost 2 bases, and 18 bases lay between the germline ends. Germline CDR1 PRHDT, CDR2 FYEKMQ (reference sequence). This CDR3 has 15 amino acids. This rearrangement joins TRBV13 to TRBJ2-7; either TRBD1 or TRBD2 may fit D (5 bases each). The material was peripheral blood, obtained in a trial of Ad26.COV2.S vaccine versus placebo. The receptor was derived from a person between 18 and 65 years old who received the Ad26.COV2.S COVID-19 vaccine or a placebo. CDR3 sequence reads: CASTLTGLPPYEQYF. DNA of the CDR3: TGTGCCAGCACCCTTACGGGGCTGCCACCCTACGAGCAGTACTTC. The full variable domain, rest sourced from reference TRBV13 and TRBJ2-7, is AAGVIQSPRHLIKEKRETATLKCYPIPRHDTVYWYQQGPGQDPQFLISFYEKMQSDKGSIPDRFSAQQFSDYHSELNMSSLELGDSALYFCASTLTGLPPYEQYFGPGTRLTVT.